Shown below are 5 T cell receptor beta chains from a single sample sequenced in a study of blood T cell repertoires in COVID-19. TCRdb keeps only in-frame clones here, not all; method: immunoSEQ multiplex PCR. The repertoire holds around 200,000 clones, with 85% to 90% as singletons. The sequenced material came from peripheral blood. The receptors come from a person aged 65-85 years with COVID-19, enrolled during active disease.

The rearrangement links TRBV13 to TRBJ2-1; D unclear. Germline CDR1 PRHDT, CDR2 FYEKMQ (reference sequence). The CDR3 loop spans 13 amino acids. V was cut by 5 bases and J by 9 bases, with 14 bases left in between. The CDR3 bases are TGTGCCAGCAGCCCCCGTGTAACGGGTGAGCAGTTCTTC. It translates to CASSPRVTGEQFF.

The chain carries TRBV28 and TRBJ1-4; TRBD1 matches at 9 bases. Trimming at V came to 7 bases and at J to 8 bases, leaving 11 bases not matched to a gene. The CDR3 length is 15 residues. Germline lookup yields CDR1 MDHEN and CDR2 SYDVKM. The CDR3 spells CASIAAGTGREKLFF. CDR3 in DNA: TGTGCCAGCATCGCGGCCGGGACAGGGCGCGAAAAACTGTTTTTT.

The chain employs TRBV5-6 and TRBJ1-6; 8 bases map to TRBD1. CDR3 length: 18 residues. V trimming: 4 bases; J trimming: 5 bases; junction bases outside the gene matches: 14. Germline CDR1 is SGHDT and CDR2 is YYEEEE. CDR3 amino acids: CASSTGGMTGPNNSPLHF. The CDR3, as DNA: TGTGCCAGCAGCACAGGGGGGATGACAGGGCCGAATAATTCACCCCTCCACTTT.

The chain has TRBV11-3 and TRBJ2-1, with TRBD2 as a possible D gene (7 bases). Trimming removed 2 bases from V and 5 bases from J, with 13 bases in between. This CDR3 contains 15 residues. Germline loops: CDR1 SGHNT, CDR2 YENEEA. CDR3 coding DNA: TGTGCCAGCAGCTTATCAAGCGGGACACACAATGAGCAGTTCTTC. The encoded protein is CASSLSSGTHNEQFF.

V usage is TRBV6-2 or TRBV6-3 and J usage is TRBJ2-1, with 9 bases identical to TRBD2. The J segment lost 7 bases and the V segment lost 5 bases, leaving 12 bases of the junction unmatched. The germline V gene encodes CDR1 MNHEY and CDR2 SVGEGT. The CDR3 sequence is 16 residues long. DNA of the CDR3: TGTGCCAGCAGTCCCCGTAGGGCGGGAGGGGGAAATGAGCAGTTCTTC. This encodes CASSPRRAGGGNEQFF.